The entry below describes one T cell receptor beta chain. The target antigen is unknown. Together with thyroid ultrasound, orbital computed tomography, serum thyroxine and TRAb, clinical symptoms were used for diagnoses. The source of the sample is a study of T cells in Graves' hyperthyroidism and ophthalmopathy. Study results and limitations: Most thyroid clonotypes with frequency above 0.001 were detected in blood. Stable hyperthyroidism and ophthalmopathy were separated using 13 V-J signatures.

J was trimmed by 4 bases and V by 3 bases; bases with no gene match: 4. The CDR3 covers 14 residues. The V gene's germline CDR1 is SQVTM and CDR2 ANQGSEA. There were TCR beta CDR3 regions amplified from RNA transcripts. First-round RT-PCR targeting the TCR CDR3 was performed with the HTBI primer set. TCRdb passed the multiplex PCR reads through MiXCR, listing each CDR3 protein once. Altogether 390,000 or so distinct CDR3 sequences are present, over 12% being singletons, with the ten largest covering around 13%. The gene calls are TRBV29-1 and TRBJ1-2, with 11 bases that match TRBD1. Sequencing was done on a sample of blood. The TCR was taken from a man aged 18 to 35 with Graves' ophthalmopathy. The chain's CDR3 is CSVEDRGRLYGYTF. The CDR3 DNA sequence: TGCAGCGTTGAGGACAGGGGGCGACTCTATGGCTACACCTTC.